Each of the 12 T cell receptor beta chains below was sequenced from the same sample in a study of T-cell reconstitution after alpha-beta-depleted transplantation in children (dated by TCRdb to 2016 to 2017). The method was PCR. Sequencer: Illumina HiSeq 2500. Molecular barcoding was employed in the preparation of TCR libraries, with unique molecular identifiers being used to normalize TCRbeta repertoire quantification. Starting from the raw public reads, TCRdb applied fastp trimming at Q25, assembled clones with MiXCR and retained in-frame beta chains. One record per CDR3 amino acid sequence lists the most common genes and DNA. This sample gives approximately 640,000 distinct CDR3 sequences in total; 15% to 20% of them show up just once. The ten largest make up approximately 1.1% of the sample. The sequencing used PBMCs from the stem cell graft donor, collected from the stem cell graft. These receptors originate from a human donor who donated a stem cell graft to a child with acute myeloid leukemia.

This clonotype was found a few times. The genes are TRBV12-3 or TRBV12-4 and TRBJ2-3; either TRBD1 or TRBD2 may supply D (5 bases each). The CDR3 covers 16 residues. With 5 bases removed from V and 0 bases from J, the gap between germline ends came to 15 bases. This chain's CDR3 is CASSTGDVTSTDTQYF. The CDR3 region has the DNA TGTGCCAGCAGTACCGGGGACGTAACTAGCACAGATACGCAGTATTTT.

The table lists this clonotype with a few counts. The rearrangement joins TRBV20-1 to TRBJ1-5; D is ambiguous. Trimming shortened V by 3 bases and J by 3 bases, and 15 bases separated the two germline ends. The CDR3 is 15 amino acids. Germline CDR1 is DFQATT and CDR2 is SNEGSKA (reference sequence). The CDR3 DNA is TGCAGTGCTAGTAACAGCCCAGCAGTCAATCAGCCCCAGCATTTT. It translates to CSASNSPAVNQPQHF.

The chain links TRBV5-1 to TRBJ1-1; 7 bases map to TRBD1. After removal of 5 bases from V and 6 bases from J, the junction contained 7 bases not matched to a gene. This CDR3 region has 13 residues. Germline CDR1 SGHRS, CDR2 YFSETQ. The chain's CDR3 is CASRGDRGAEAFF. CDR3 DNA sequence: TGCGCCAGCAGGGGGGACAGAGGCGCTGAAGCTTTCTTT. Full variable domain (rest looked up from reference TRBV5-1 and TRBJ1-1): KAGVTQTPRYLIKTRGQQVTLSCSPISGHRSVSWYQQTPGQGLQFLFEYFSETQRNKGNFPGRFSGRQFSNSRSEMNVSTLELGDSALYLCASRGDRGAEAFFGQGTRLTVV.

With respect to this clonotype: With a much larger clone just one base away, this may be a read error. V is TRBV12-3 or TRBV12-4 and J is TRBJ2-7; D remains unclear. The CDR3 loop spans 13 amino acids. Trimming shortened V by 6 bases and J by 2 bases, and 11 bases separated the two germline ends. The CDR3 protein is CASSYFRAYEQYF. CDR3 in DNA: TGTGCCAGCAGCTACTTTAGGGCCTACGAGCAGTACTTC.

This chain links TRBV7-7 with TRBJ2-5, with no clear D. This CDR3 comprises 14 residues. Germline CDR1 is SSHAT and CDR2 is FNYEAQ (reference sequence). V lost 0 bases to trimming and J lost 5 bases, with 10 bases between them. The CDR3 coding sequence is TGTGCCAGCAGCTTAGCCCGGAGCGCGGAGACCCAGTACTTC. Protein: CASSLARSAETQYF.

This rearrangement joins TRBV7-2 to TRBJ1-5; maybe TRBD1 (5 bases). CDR3 length equals 16 residues. V shed 7 bases and J shed 3 bases, with 19 bases lying between them. The germline gives CDR1 SGHTA, CDR2 FQGNSA. CDR3 DNA: TGTGCCAGCACCCCTCACGGCGGGGGGAACAATCAGCCCCAGCATTTT. Translation gives CASTPHGGGNNQPQHF.

A few counts support this clonotype. The CDR3 region has the DNA TGTGCCAGCAGCAGAGAAGACAGGGTTCGCGGAAACACCATATATTTT. Amino acids: CASSREDRVRGNTIYF. The chain couples TRBV7-2 to TRBJ1-3; TRBD1 matches 7 bases. This CDR3 comprises 16 residues. Trimming removed 5 bases from V and 4 bases from J; junction bases left unmatched: 11. Germline V gene lookup returns CDR1 SGHTA and CDR2 FQGNSA.

This clonotype was found a few times. The V and J genes are TRBV4-3 and TRBJ1-2; D is unresolved. Trimming stripped 4 bases from V and 4 bases from J, with 13 bases between. CDR3 size: 14 residues. Germline CDR1 reads LGHNA; CDR2 reads YSLEER. The DNA for the CDR3 is TGCGCCAGCAGCCGGGAGGAGGGATCCTATGGCTACACCTTC. This gives the protein CASSREEGSYGYTF.

This clonotype was counted many times. This chain links TRBV18 with TRBJ1-2; D is undetermined. Germline V CDR1 and CDR2: KGHSH, LQKENI. V gave up 2 bases and J gave up 7 bases, with 8 bases separating them. The CDR3 totals 12 residues. CDR3 sequence (DNA): TGTGCCAGCTCACCATCCAGTAGTGGCTACACCTTC. Protein: CASSPSSSGYTF.

There are many counts of this clonotype. The CDR3, as DNA: TGTGCCAGCAGCACGTCCTGGGAGGCGGGACAGACCCAGTACTTC. Translation: CASSTSWEAGQTQYF. V and J are TRBV9 and TRBJ2-5; D may be TRBD2 (6 bases). Deletions cut 4 bases from V and 6 bases from J, with 19 bases between. Germline assignment: CDR1 SGDLS and CDR2 YYNGEE. CDR3 length equals 15 residues.

In DNA, the CDR3 is TGTGCCAGCAGCTTCGGACTATCTTTCGTCGTAACTAATGAAAAACTGTTTTTT. Translating gives CASSFGLSFVVTNEKLFF. The gene calls are TRBV7-8 and TRBJ1-4, with D unresolved. Trimming shortened V by 3 bases and J by 1 base, and 18 bases separated the two germline ends. There are 18 residues in the CDR3. Looked up from germline, CDR1 is SGHVS and CDR2 is FQNEAQ. The full variable domain, its missing parts supplied by reference TRBV7-8 and TRBJ1-4, is GAGVSQSPRYKVAKRGQDVALRCDPISGHVSLFWYQQALGQGPEFLTYFQNEAQLDKSGLPSDRFFAERPEGSVSTLKIQRTQQEDSAVYLCASSFGLSFVVTNEKLFFGSGTQLSVL.

This chain uses TRBV12-3 or TRBV12-4 with TRBJ1-6; 7 bases line up with TRBD1. The V segment lost 5 bases and the J segment 6 bases; nucleotides outside the gene matches: 7. The CDR3 is 15 residues long. CDR3 nucleotide sequence: TGTGCCAGCAGTCCCGGACAGGACGCTAATTCACCCCTCCACTTT. Protein sequence: CASSPGQDANSPLHF.